This record covers a single T cell receptor beta chain. Its antigen is not known. These data are taken from a study of T cells after yellow fever vaccination. Germline values: CDR1 SGHRS, CDR2 YFSETQ. This CDR3 has 14 residues. Deletions cut 0 bases from V and 1 base from J, with 7 bases between. Making TCR cDNA involved 5'RACE template switching, which added UMIs and a universal primer site. TCRdb reanalysed the 5' RACE reads using MiXCR and keeps one entry per CDR3 protein. The profile shows a few hundred thousand distinct CDR3 sequences, roughly 8.7% of them singletons. Whole-study results and caveats: Only a small proportion of the clonotypes turned up in both the CD4 and the CD8 compartments, likely arising from convergent recombination. One caveat is that FACS-sorted repertoires could contain abundant clonotypes contaminating from the bulk population. Reappearing after the booster were most of the clones from primary vaccination (less than 97% CD4, roughly 86% CD8).

The chain combines TRBV5-1 with TRBJ1-1; D gene unclear. This sequence originates from a young man who received the YFV17D yellow fever vaccine. The sequencing used PBMCs, collected on the day of the first yellow fever vaccination. CDR3 coding DNA: TGCGCCAGCAGCTTGGCCCTGACGAACACTGAAGCTTTCTTT. It is translated as CASSLALTNTEAFF.